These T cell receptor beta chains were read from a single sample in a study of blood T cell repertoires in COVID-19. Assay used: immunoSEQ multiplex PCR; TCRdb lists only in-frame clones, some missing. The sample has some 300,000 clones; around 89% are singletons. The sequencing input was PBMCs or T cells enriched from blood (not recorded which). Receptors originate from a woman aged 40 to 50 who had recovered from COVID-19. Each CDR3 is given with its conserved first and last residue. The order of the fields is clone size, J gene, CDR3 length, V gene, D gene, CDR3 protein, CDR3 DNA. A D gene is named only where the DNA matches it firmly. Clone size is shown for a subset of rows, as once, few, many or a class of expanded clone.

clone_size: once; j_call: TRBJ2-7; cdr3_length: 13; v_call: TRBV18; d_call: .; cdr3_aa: CASSPAGLQEQYF; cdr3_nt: TGTGCCAGCTCACCAGCAGGGTTGCAGGAGCAGTACTTC
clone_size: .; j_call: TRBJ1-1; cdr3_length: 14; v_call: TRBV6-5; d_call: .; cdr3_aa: CAASGLAKNTEAFF; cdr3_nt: TGTGCCGCATCGGGACTGGCGAAAAACACTGAAGCTTTCTTT
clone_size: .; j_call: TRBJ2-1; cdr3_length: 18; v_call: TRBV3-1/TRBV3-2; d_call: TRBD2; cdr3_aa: CASSQDGAGTSSYNEQFF; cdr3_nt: TGTGCCAGCAGCCAAGACGGAGCGGGGACGAGCTCCTACAATGAGCAGTTCTTC
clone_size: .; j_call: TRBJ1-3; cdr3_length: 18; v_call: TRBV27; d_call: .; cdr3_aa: CASSARPDQGPSGNTIYF; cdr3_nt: TGTGCCAGCAGTGCTAGGCCCGACCAGGGCCCCTCTGGAAACACCATATATTTT
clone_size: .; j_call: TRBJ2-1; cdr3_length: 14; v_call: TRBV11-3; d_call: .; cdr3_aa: CASSLIGSEDEQFF; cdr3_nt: TGTGCCAGCAGCTTAATCGGGAGCGAGGATGAGCAGTTCTTC
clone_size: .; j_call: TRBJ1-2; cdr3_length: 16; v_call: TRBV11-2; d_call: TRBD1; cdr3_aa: CASSLWTGRANYGYTF; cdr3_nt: TGTGCCAGCAGCTTATGGACAGGCCGAGCTAACTATGGCTACACCTTC
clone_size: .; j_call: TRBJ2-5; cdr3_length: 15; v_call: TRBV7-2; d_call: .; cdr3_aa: CASSLVLARQETQYF; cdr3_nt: TGTGCCAGCAGCTTAGTCCTAGCGCGTCAAGAGACCCAGTACTTC
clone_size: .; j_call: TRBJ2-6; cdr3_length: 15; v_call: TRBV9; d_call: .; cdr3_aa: CASSVDAAGANVLTF; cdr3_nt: TGTGCCAGCAGCGTAGATGCGGCCGGGGCCAACGTCCTGACTTTC
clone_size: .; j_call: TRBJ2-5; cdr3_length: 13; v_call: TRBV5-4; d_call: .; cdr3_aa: CASSLGGQETQYF; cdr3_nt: TGTGCTTCTTCCCTCGGGGGCCAAGAGACCCAGTACTTC
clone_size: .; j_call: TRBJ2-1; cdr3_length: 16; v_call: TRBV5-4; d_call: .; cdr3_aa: CASSLTTGISYNEQFF; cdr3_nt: TGTGCCAGCAGTTTAACCACGGGTATCTCCTACAATGAGCAGTTCTTC
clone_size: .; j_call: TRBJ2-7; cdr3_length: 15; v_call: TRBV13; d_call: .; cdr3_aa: CASSLRGIGGYEQYF; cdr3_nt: TGTGCCAGCAGCTTACGGGGAATAGGTGGCTACGAGCAGTACTTC